These 29 T cell receptor beta chains share one sample of origin, sequenced in a study of blood T cell repertoires in COVID-19. Measured with immunoSEQ multiplex PCR; TCRdb has only the in-frame clones, and not every one. The repertoire consists of 200,000 or so clones, with about four fifths occurring once and the leading ten covering 4.5% to 5%. The sample consisted of PBMCs or T cells enriched from blood (not recorded which). The receptors come from a woman between 50 and 59 years old who had been exposed to COVID-19.

The chain carries TRBV10-2 and TRBJ1-5, with a weak D call TRBD1 (6 bases). V lost 7 bases and J 0 bases, leaving 16 bases between the germline ends. There are 16 residues in the CDR3. Germline assignment: CDR1 WSHSY and CDR2 SAAADI. The CDR3 loop is CASNAGAGHSNQPQHF. Here the CDR3 DNA reads TGCGCCAGCAACGCGGGGGCAGGCCATAGCAATCAGCCCCAGCATTTT.

The chain links TRBV28 to TRBJ2-7, with D uncertain. The germline V gene has CDR1 MDHEN and CDR2 SYDVKM. CDR3 length: 14 amino acids. Trimming removed 1 base from V and 2 bases from J, with 9 bases in between. The CDR3 nucleotides read TGTGCCAGCAGTTTATCAGGTAGAGCCTACGAGCAGTACTTC. This encodes CASSLSGRAYEQYF.

The chain employs TRBV7-9 and TRBJ2-7, with 7 bases lining up with TRBD1. CDR1 is SEHNR and CDR2 is FQNEAQ in the germline V gene (reference sequence). The trim removed 5 bases at V and 6 bases at J, leaving 4 bases unmatched. The CDR3 contains 12 residues. The CDR3 region has the DNA TGTGCCAGCAGCGAGACAGGGAGCGAGCAGTACTTC. It translates to CASSETGSEQYF.

For the CDR3, the DNA is TGTGCCAGCAGCTCCCGCAATCAGCCCCAGCATTTT. It codes for CASSSRNQPQHF. The chain carries TRBV6-6 and TRBJ1-5; the D is unclear. The CDR3 is made up of 12 amino acids. Germline V gives CDR1 MNHNY, CDR2 SVGAGI (reference sequence). The V and J ends lost 6 bases and 2 bases respectively, with 5 bases between them.

The genes are TRBV10-2 and TRBJ2-7; tentatively, D is TRBD1 (5 bases). The germline V gene encodes CDR1 WSHSY and CDR2 SAAADI. Trimming removed 5 bases at V and 4 bases at J, with 12 bases between. The CDR3 covers 13 residues. CDR3 protein: CASSQGFEYEQYF. The CDR3 DNA follows: TGCGCCAGCAGTCAGGGATTTGAGTACGAGCAGTACTTC.

The table lists this clone with a few counts. The chain combines TRBV10-3 with TRBJ2-2; 7 nucleotides line up with TRBD2. The germline V gene has CDR1 ENHRY and CDR2 SYGVKD. J lost 1 base, V lost 11 bases, and 7 bases had no gene match. The CDR3 is 14 residues long. The CDR3 DNA is TGTGCCTCCTGGGGAGGGTGGAACACCGGGGAGCTGTTTTTT. Translated, it gives CASWGGWNTGELFF.

J is TRBJ1-6 and V is TRBV4-3, with a tentative D call TRBD1 (5 bases). Germline CDR1 and CDR2: LGHNA and YSLEER. Trimming removed 4 bases at V and 10 bases at J, with 17 bases between. The CDR3 length is 15 residues. This CDR3 is CASSLSWGGVSPLHF. As DNA, the CDR3 is TGCGCCAGCAGCCTATCGTGGGGGGGAGTATCACCCCTCCACTTT.

V usage is TRBV5-1 and J usage is TRBJ1-5; 8 nucleotides line up with TRBD1. CDR3 size: 16 residues. The V segment lost 0 bases and the J segment 3 bases; nucleotides outside the gene matches: 5. The germline gives CDR1 SGHRS, CDR2 YFSETQ. The CDR3 sequence: CASSLGSGGINQPQHF. CDR3 nucleotides: TGCGCCAGCAGCTTGGGGTCAGGGGGCATCAATCAGCCCCAGCATTTT.

The gene calls are TRBV6-4 and TRBJ2-1, with 11 bases identical to TRBD2. The ends lost 6 bases at V and 4 bases at J; junction bases unmatched: 2. Germline-derived CDR1 and CDR2 are MRHNA and SNTAGT. The CDR3 has 14 residues. The CDR3 DNA sequence: TGTGCCAGCAGCACTAGCGGGGGTTACAATGAGCAGTTCTTC. Translated: CASSTSGGYNEQFF.

This clone has just a few counts. V usage is TRBV3-1 (or the pseudogene TRBV3-2) and J usage is TRBJ1-1, with a tentative D call TRBD1 (6 bases). The germline V gene has CDR1 LGHDT and CDR2 YNNKEL (reference sequence). V was clipped by 3 bases and J by 5 bases, with 16 bases between them. CDR3 size: 15 residues. DNA of the CDR3: TGTGCCAGCAGCCAGGGGGACAAGGGAGGGACTGAAGCTTTCTTT. It codes for CASSQGDKGGTEAFF.

As concerns this clone: The sample has other DNA sequences that encode this CDR3 too. This sequence joins TRBV28 and TRBJ1-1; no firm D call. V lost 6 bases and J lost 5, with 7 bases in between. This CDR3 has 11 amino acids. CDR1 and CDR2 from the germline V gene are MDHEN and SYDVKM. Here the CDR3 reads CASSSRTEAFF. The CDR3 region has the DNA TGTGCCAGCAGCTCCAGGACTGAAGCTTTCTTT.

J is TRBJ1-3 and V is TRBV6-5; perhaps TRBD1 as D (6 bases). V lost 8 bases and J 4 bases, leaving 15 bases between the germline ends. This CDR3 region has 14 residues. Germline assignment: CDR1 MNHEY and CDR2 SVGAGI. The chain's CDR3 is CASQQGPGGNTIYF. The CDR3 DNA is TGTGCCAGCCAACAGGGACCTGGGGGAAACACCATATATTTT.

V gene TRBV7-6 combines with J gene TRBJ1-5; D gene uncertain. The V end lost 2 bases, the J end lost 7 bases, and 6 bases lay between the germline ends. Per germline, CDR1 SGHVS and CDR2 FNYEAQ. CDR3 size: 12 residues. The CDR3 sequence: CASSLQNQPQHF. The DNA of the CDR3 is TGTGCCAGCAGCTTACAGAACCAGCCCCAGCATTTT.

The V and J genes are TRBV5-1 and TRBJ2-5; possible D gene TRBD1, 6 bases. V lost 6 bases and J 2 bases, leaving 17 bases between the germline ends. There are 15 residues in the CDR3. Germline values: CDR1 SGHRS, CDR2 YFSETQ. CDR3 nucleotides: TGCGCCAGCACCGTGGACAGCCCAGAGCAAGAGACCCAGTACTTC. Protein: CASTVDSPEQETQYF.

The chain joins TRBV28 to TRBJ1-6; 7 bases map to TRBD1. This CDR3 is built from 14 residues. Looked up from germline, CDR1 is MDHEN and CDR2 is SYDVKM. V was clipped by 3 bases and J by 8 bases; unmatched bases: 4. As DNA, the CDR3 is TGTGCCAGCAGTTTCGCAGGGGGTTATTCACCCCTCCACTTT. Residues: CASSFAGGYSPLHF.

The chain joins TRBV7-2 to TRBJ2-2; 11 nucleotides agree with TRBD1. The V gene's germline CDR1 is SGHTA and CDR2 FQGNSA. V was clipped by 6 bases and J by 7 bases; unmatched bases: 7. There are 15 residues in the CDR3. The DNA of the CDR3 is TGTGCCAGCAGACCGGACAGGGGGCGAGGCGGGGAGCTGTTTTTT. It translates to CASRPDRGRGGELFF.

This clone was counted a single time. The chain carries TRBV11-2 and TRBJ1-2; 7 bases are a match to TRBD1. Looked up from germline, CDR1 is SGHAT and CDR2 is FQNNGV. This CDR3 has 13 amino acids. J lost 8 bases, V lost 5 bases, and 8 bases had no gene match. The CDR3 here is CASSLGQIAGYTF. The CDR3 nucleotides are TGTGCCAGCAGCCTGGGACAGATTGCAGGCTACACCTTC.

The chain carries TRBV19 and TRBJ2-2; a weak D match, TRBD1 (6 bases). The V end lost 5 bases, the J end lost 4 bases, and 11 bases lay between the germline ends. Germline V gives CDR1 LNHDA, CDR2 SQIVND (reference sequence). This CDR3 spans 14 amino acids. The CDR3 reads CASSPGAGTGELFF. CDR3 coding DNA: TGTGCCAGTAGTCCAGGGGCGGGCACCGGGGAGCTGTTTTTT.

This chain links TRBV4-2 with TRBJ2-3, with a weak D call TRBD2 (6 bases). The germline V and J ends were trimmed by 4 bases and 0 bases, with 20 bases remaining between them. The germline gives CDR1 LGHNA, CDR2 YNFKEQ. The CDR3 has 18 amino acids. The CDR3 nucleotides read TGTGCCAGCAGCCGGAAGATATCGGGCGGGGTGAGCACAGATACGCAGTATTTT. Its translation: CASSRKISGGVSTDTQYF.

Worth noting for this clone: A read error may produce the germline difference seen at one junction end. The V call is TRBV15, the J call TRBJ2-1; perhaps TRBD2 as D (7 bases). CDR3 length equals 16 residues. The V gene's germline CDR1 is LNHNV and CDR2 YYDKDF (reference sequence). CDR3 DNA sequence: TGTGCCACCAGCAGAGAAGGGGGGGCCTCCTCCAATGAGCAGTTCTTC. Amino acids: CATSREGGASSNEQFF.

This sequence joins TRBV5-4 and TRBJ1-1; tentative D call: TRBD1 (6 bases). Trimming removed 4 bases from V and 1 base from J, with 14 bases in between. Germline V gene data show CDR1 as SGHNT and CDR2 as YYREEE (reference sequence). The CDR3 is made up of 15 amino acids. The CDR3 protein is CASSPPTGENTEAFF. In nucleotides, the CDR3 is TGTGCCAGCAGCCCTCCGACAGGAGAGAACACTGAAGCTTTCTTT.

The chain uses TRBV3-1 (or the pseudogene TRBV3-2) and TRBJ1-6, with TRBD1 matching 8 bases. After removal of 1 base from V and 7 bases from J, the junction contained 3 bases not matched to a gene. Germline CDR1 reads LGHDT; CDR2 reads YNNKEL (reference sequence). The CDR3 sequence is 15 residues long. The CDR3 loop is CASSQVTGANSPLHF. The DNA for the CDR3 is TGTGCCAGCAGCCAAGTGACAGGGGCAAATTCACCCCTCCACTTT.

This clone qualifies as medium-sized. The chain carries TRBV23-1 and TRBJ2-5; D is possibly TRBD2 (6 bases). TRBV23-1 is given ORF status, its function remaining uncertain. Trimming removed 3 bases at V and 5 bases at J, with 13 bases between. This CDR3 is built from 14 residues. CDR3 bases: TGCGCCAGCAGTCACGGAGGGAAGGTGGAGACCCAGTACTTC. This gives the protein CASSHGGKVETQYF.

This clone was observed a single time. The J gene is TRBJ1-1, the V gene TRBV13; 10 nucleotides align to TRBD1. The CDR3 consists of 16 residues. Germline values: CDR1 PRHDT, CDR2 FYEKMQ (reference sequence). J lost 2 bases, V lost 4 bases, and 7 bases had no gene match. In DNA, the CDR3 is TGTGCCAGCAGCTCTCTGGGACAGGGGACTAACACTGAAGCTTTCTTT. This encodes CASSSLGQGTNTEAFF.

This chain links TRBV6-5 with TRBJ2-3; 15 nucleotides match TRBD2. The germline gives CDR1 MNHEY, CDR2 SVGAGI. The CDR3 totals 15 residues. The ends lost 9 bases at V and 7 bases at J; junction bases unmatched: 8. The CDR3 reads CASAGLAGGHHTQYF. In DNA, the CDR3 is TGTGCCAGTGCCGGACTAGCGGGGGGGCATCATACGCAGTATTTT.

The gene calls are TRBV4-1 and TRBJ1-4, with 9 positions matching TRBD1. Germline CDR1 and CDR2: MGHRA and YSYEKL. The J segment lost 5 bases and the V segment lost 4 bases, leaving 8 bases of the junction unmatched. This CDR3 has 16 amino acids. The CDR3: CASSRSTGTGNEKLFF. The CDR3 DNA follows: TGCGCCAGCAGCCGATCCACCGGGACAGGGAATGAAAAACTGTTTTTT.

The rearrangement uses TRBV7-2 and TRBJ1-3, with D possibly being TRBD1 (5 bases). V was trimmed by 5 bases and J by 2 bases, leaving 13 bases between them. CDR3 length: 15 residues. CDR1 is SGHTA and CDR2 is FQGNSA in the germline V gene. The CDR3 sequence: CASSQTGLPGNTIYF. The CDR3 DNA reads TGTGCCAGCAGCCAAACGGGACTCCCTGGAAACACCATATATTTT. Full variable domain (rest looked up from reference TRBV7-2 and TRBJ1-3): GAGVSQSPSNKVTEKGKDVELRCDPISGHTALYWYRQSLGQGLEFLIYFQGNSAPDKSGLPSDRFSAERTGGSVSTLTIQRTQQEDSAVYLCASSQTGLPGNTIYFGEGSWLTVV.

The J gene is TRBJ2-5, the V gene TRBV9; the D is unclear. The CDR3 contains 15 residues. With 0 bases removed from V and 5 bases from J, the gap between germline ends came to 14 bases. Germline CDR1 SGDLS, CDR2 YYNGEE. The CDR3 sequence is CASSVDSGNGETQYF. CDR3 nucleotide sequence: TGTGCCAGCAGCGTAGATTCCGGTAACGGGGAGACCCAGTACTTC. Based on the CDR3 plus reference TRBV9 and TRBJ2-5, the full variable domain is DSGVTQTPKHLITATGQRVTLRCSPRSGDLSVYWYQQSLDQGLQFLIQYYNGEERAKGNILERFSAQQFPDLHSELNLSSLELGDSALYFCASSVDSGNGETQYFGPGTRLLVL.

This chain uses TRBV2 with TRBJ2-1; 10 bases are shared with TRBD2. The CDR3 contains 12 residues. Germline assignment: CDR1 SNHLY and CDR2 FYNNEI. V lost 5 bases, J lost 10 bases, and 2 bases stayed unmatched. The CDR3 DNA reads as TGTGCCAGCAGTCCACTAGCGGGAGAGCAGTTCTTC. Translating it yields CASSPLAGEQFF.